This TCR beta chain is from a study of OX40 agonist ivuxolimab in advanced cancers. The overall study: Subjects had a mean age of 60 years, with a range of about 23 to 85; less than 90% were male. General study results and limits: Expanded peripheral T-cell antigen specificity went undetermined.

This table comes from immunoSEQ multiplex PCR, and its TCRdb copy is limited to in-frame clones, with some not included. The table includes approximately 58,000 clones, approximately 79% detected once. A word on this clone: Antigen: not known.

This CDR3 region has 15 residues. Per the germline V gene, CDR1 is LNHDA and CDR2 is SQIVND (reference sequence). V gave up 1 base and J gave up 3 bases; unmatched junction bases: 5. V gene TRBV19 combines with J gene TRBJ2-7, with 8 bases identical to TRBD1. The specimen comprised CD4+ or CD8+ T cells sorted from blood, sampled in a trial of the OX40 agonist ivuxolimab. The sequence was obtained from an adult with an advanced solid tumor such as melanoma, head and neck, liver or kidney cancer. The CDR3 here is CASSIAGRGLYEQYF. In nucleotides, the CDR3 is TGTGCCAGTAGTATAGCGGGCAGGGGGCTCTACGAGCAGTACTTC. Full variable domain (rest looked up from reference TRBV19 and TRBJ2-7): DGGITQSPKYLFRKEGQNVTLSCEQNLNHDAMYWYRQDPGQGLRLIYYSQIVNDFQKGDIAEGYSVSREKKESFPLTVTSAQKNPTAFYLCASSIAGRGLYEQYFGPGTRLTVT.